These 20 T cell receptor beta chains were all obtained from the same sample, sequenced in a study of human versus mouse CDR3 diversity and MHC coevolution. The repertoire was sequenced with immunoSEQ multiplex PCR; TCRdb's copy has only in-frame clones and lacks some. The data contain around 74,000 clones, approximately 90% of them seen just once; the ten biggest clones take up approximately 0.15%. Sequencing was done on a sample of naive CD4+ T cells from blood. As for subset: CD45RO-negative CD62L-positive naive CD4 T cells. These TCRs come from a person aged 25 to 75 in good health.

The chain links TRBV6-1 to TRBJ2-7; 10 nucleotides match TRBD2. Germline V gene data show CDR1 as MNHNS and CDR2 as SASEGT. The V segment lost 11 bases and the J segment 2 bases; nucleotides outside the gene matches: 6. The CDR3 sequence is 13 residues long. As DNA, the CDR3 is TGTGCCCCGAGCGGGGGGGAAACCTACGAGCAGTACTTC. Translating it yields CAPSGGETYEQYF.

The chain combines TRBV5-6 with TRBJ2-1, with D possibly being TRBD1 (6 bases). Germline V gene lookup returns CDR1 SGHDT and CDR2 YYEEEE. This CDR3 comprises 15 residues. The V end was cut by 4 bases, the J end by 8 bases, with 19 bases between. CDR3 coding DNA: TGTGCCAGCAGCCAAAAGGGGGTAGTCGTCCATGAGCAGTTCTTC. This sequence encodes CASSQKGVVVHEQFF.

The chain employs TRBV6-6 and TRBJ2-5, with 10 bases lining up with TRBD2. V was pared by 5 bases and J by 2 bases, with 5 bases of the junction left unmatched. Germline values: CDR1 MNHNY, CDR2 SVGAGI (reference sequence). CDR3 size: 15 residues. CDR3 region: CASSPGLATQETQYF. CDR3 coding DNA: TGTGCCAGCAGTCCGGGACTAGCGACTCAAGAGACCCAGTACTTC.

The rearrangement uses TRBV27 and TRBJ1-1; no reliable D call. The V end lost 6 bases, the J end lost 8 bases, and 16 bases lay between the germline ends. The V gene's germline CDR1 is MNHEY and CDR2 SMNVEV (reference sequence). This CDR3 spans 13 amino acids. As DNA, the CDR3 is TGTGCCAGCAGCCCCCTAGGTCGGTCGGAAGCTTTCTTT. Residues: CASSPLGRSEAFF.

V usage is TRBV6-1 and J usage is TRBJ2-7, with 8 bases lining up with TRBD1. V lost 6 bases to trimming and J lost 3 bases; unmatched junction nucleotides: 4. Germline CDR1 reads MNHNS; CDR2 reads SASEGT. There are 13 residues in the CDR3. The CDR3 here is CASRTGASYEQYF. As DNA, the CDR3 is TGTGCCAGCAGGACAGGGGCAAGCTACGAGCAGTACTTC.

The CDR3: CASSQPTQGKGTEAFF. The CDR3 nucleotides read TGCGCCAGCAGTCAACCGACCCAGGGGAAGGGCACTGAAGCTTTCTTT. The rearrangement uses TRBV4-1 and TRBJ1-1; D is possibly TRBD1 (6 bases). This CDR3 spans 16 amino acids. Germline V lookup: CDR1 MGHRA, CDR2 YSYEKL. The V and J ends lost 6 bases and 4 bases respectively, with 21 bases between them.

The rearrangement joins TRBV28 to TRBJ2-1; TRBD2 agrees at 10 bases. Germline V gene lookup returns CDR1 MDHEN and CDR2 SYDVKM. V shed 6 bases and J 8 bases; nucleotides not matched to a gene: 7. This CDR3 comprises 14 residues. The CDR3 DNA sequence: TGTGCCAGCAGGAATAGCGGGGGGTTTTATGAGCAGTTCTTC. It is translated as CASRNSGGFYEQFF.

The CDR3 loop reads CASSLTGGEEKLFF. The DNA of the CDR3 is TGTGCCAGCAGTTTAACAGGGGGTGAAGAAAAACTGTTTTTT. The chain couples TRBV28 to TRBJ1-4, with 8 bases aligning to TRBD1. This CDR3 is 14 amino acids long. Germline V gene lookup returns CDR1 MDHEN and CDR2 SYDVKM. V dropped 2 bases and J dropped 8; count of bases not matched to a gene: 4. The full variable domain, its missing parts supplied by reference TRBV28 and TRBJ1-4, is DVKVTQSSRYLVKRTGEKVFLECVQDMDHENMFWYRQDPGLGLRLIYFSYDVKMKEKGDIPEGYSVSREKKERFSLILESASTNQTSMYLCASSLTGGEEKLFFGSGTQLSVL.

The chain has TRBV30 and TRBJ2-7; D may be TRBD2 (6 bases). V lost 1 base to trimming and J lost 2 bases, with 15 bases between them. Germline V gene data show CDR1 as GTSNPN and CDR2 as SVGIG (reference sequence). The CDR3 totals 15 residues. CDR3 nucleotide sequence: TGTGCCTGGAGTGCGCTAGGACGGGAGACCTACGAGCAGTACTTC. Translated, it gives CAWSALGRETYEQYF.

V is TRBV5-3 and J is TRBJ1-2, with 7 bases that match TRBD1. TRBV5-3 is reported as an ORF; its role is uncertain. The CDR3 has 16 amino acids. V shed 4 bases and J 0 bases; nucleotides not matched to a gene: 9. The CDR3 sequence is CARSHPQGTANYGYTF. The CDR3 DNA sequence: TGTGCCAGAAGCCACCCACAGGGGACAGCTAACTATGGCTACACCTTC.

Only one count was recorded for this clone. CDR3: CSARPAGQGLEQYF. In nucleotides, the CDR3 is TGCAGCGCACGCCCGGCGGGACAGGGCCTCGAGCAGTACTTC. The V call is TRBV29-1, the J call TRBJ2-7; 9 nucleotides match TRBD1. V was pared by 7 bases and J by 6 bases, with 13 bases of the junction left unmatched. The CDR3 totals 14 residues. The germline gives CDR1 SQVTM, CDR2 ANQGSEA.

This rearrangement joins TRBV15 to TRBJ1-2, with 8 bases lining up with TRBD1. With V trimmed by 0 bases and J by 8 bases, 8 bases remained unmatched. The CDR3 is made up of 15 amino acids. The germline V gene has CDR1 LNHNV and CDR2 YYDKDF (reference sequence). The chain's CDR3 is CATSREDRGRGGYTF. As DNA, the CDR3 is TGTGCCACCAGCAGAGAAGACAGGGGTAGAGGGGGCTACACCTTC.

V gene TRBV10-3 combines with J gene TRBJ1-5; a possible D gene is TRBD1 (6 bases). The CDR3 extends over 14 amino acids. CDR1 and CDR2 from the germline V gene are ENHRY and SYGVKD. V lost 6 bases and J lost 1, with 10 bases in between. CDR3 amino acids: CAIRDGTSNQPQHF. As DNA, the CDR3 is TGTGCCATCAGAGACGGGACAAGCAATCAGCCCCAGCATTTT.

CDR3 bases: TGTGCCAGCAGCTTGGAACAGGTTACCGGGGAGCTGTTTTTT. Amino acids: CASSLEQVTGELFF. This chain uses TRBV5-5 with TRBJ2-2; tentatively, D is TRBD1 (5 bases). V lost 0 bases and J 5 bases, leaving 8 bases between the germline ends. This CDR3 contains 14 residues. From germline, CDR1 is SGHKS and CDR2 YYEKEE (reference sequence). The full variable domain, in which reference TRBV5-5 and TRBJ2-2 provide the parts outside the CDR3, is DAGVTQSPTHLIKTRGQQVTLRCSPISGHKSVSWYQQVLGQGPQFIFQYYEKEERGRGNFPDRFSARQFPNYSSELNVNALLLGDSALYLCASSLEQVTGELFFGEGSRLTVL.

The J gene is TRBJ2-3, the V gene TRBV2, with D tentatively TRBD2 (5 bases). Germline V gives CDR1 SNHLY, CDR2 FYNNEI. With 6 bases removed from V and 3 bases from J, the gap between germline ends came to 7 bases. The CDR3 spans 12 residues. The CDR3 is CASRGDTDTQYF. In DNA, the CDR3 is TGTGCCAGCAGGGGAGATACAGATACGCAGTATTTT.

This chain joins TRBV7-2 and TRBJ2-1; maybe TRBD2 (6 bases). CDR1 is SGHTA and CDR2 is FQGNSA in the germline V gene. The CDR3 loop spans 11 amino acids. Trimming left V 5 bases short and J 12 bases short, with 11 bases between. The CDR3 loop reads CASSLRDLQFF. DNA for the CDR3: TGTGCCAGCAGCCTCCGGGACTTGCAGTTCTTC.

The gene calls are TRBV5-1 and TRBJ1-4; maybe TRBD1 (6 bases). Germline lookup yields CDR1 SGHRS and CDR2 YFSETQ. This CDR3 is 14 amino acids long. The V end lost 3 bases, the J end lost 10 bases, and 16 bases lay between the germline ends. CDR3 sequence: CASSSGGAQGKLFF. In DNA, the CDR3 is TGCGCCAGCAGCTCTGGGGGGGCGCAGGGAAAACTGTTTTTT.

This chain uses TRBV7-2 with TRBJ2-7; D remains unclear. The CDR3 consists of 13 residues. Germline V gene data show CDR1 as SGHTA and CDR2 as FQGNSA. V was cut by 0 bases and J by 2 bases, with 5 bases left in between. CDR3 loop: CASSLASAYEQYF. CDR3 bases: TGTGCCAGCAGCTTAGCATCCGCCTACGAGCAGTACTTC.

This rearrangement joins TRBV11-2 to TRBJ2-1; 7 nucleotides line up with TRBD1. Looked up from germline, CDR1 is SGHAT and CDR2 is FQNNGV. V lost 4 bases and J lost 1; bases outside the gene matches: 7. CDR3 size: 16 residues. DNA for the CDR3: TGTGCCAGCAGCTCGACAGGGAGTGAGTCCTACAATGAGCAGTTCTTC. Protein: CASSSTGSESYNEQFF.

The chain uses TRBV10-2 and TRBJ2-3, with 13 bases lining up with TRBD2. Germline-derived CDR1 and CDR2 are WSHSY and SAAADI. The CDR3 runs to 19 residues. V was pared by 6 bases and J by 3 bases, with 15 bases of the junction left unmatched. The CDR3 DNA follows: TGCGCCAGCAGGTCGGGACTAGCGGGACCAAAACTGCGGACAGATACGCAGTATTTT. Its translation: CASRSGLAGPKLRTDTQYF.